The present entry profiles one T cell receptor (beta chain) with its context. Its antigen is not identified. These data originate in a study of cytomegalovirus exposure and HLA in healthy donors. The study, taken as a whole, reports: Roughly uniform depth of sequencing across donors was assumed in presence/absence analyses. Several of the most significant clusters appeared, in a later analysis, to be linked to common viral pathogens.

The CDR3 consists of 14 residues. Germline V CDR1 and CDR2: SGHRS, YFSETQ. V dropped 1 base and J dropped 8 bases, with 12 bases sitting between them. Researchers ran the PCR with 60 Vbeta and 13 Jbeta primers. Some clones are missing from TCRdb's copy, which holds only in-frame ones; the method was immunoSEQ multiplex PCR. The sample shows some 100,000 clones, 74% of them seen only once. This receptor was identified in a human donor in good health. This chain joins TRBV5-1 and TRBJ1-4, with a tentative D call TRBD1 (5 bases). Sequencing was performed on PBMCs. CDR3 amino acids: CASSLSGVREKLFF. DNA for the CDR3: TGCGCCAGCAGCTTGTCGGGGGTTCGAGAAAAACTGTTTTTT.